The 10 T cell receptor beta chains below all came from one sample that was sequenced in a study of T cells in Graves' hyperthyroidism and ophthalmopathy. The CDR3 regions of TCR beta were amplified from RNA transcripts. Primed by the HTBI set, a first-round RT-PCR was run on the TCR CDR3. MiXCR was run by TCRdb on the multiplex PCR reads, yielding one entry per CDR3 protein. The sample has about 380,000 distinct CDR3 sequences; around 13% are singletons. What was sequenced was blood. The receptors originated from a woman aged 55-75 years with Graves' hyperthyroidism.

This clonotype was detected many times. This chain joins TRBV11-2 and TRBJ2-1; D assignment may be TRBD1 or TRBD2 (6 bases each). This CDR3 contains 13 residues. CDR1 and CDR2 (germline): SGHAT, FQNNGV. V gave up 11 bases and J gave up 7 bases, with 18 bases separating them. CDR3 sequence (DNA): TGTGCCGGCTCCCAGCGGAGGGGGAATGAGCAGTTCTTC. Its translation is CAGSQRRGNEQFF.

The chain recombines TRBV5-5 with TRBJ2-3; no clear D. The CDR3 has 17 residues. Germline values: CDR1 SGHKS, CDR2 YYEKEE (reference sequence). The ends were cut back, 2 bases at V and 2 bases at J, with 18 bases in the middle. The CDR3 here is CASSLSPMSPYTDTQYF. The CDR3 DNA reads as TGTGCCAGCAGCTTAAGCCCTATGTCTCCGTACACAGATACGCAGTATTTT.

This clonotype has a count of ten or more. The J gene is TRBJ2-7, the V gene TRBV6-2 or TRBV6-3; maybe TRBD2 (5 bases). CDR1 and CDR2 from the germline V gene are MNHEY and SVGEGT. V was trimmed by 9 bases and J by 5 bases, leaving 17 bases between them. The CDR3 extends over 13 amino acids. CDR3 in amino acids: CASLGLLSNEQYF. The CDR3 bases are TGTGCCAGTCTCGGACTGCTTTCCAACGAGCAGTACTTC.

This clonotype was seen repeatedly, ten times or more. DNA of the CDR3: TGCAGCGTTACCCCTTCTGGGAGGGTCGGCTACACCTTC. It yields the protein CSVTPSGRVGYTF. The chain links TRBV29-1 to TRBJ1-2; D gene unclear. V dropped 5 bases and J dropped 8 bases, with 18 bases sitting between them. From germline, CDR1 is SQVTM and CDR2 ANQGSEA. This CDR3 has 13 amino acids.

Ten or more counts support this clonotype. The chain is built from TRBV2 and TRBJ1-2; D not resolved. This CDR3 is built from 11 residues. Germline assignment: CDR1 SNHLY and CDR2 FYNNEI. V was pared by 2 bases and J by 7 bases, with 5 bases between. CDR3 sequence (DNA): TGTGCCAGCAGTGAATCAGCTGGCTACACCTTC. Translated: CASSESAGYTF.

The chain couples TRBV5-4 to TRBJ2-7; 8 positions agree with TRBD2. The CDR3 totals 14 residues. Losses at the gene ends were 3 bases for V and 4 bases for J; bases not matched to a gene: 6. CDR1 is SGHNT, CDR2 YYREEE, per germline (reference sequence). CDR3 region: CASSSGGGAYEQYF. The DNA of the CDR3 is TGTGCCAGCAGCTCCGGGGGGGGAGCATACGAGCAGTACTTC.

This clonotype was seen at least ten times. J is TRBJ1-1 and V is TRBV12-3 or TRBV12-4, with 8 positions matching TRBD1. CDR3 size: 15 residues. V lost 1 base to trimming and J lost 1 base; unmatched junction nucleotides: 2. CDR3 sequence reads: CASSLVQGANTEAFF. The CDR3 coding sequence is TGTGCCAGCAGTTTAGTTCAGGGGGCGAACACTGAAGCTTTCTTT.

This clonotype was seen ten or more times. CDR3 residues: CASSRGRWGNQPQHF. The CDR3 region has the DNA TGTGCCAGCAGCCGAGGACGGTGGGGCAATCAGCCCCAGCATTTT. V and J are TRBV11-2 and TRBJ1-5, with D unresolved. Germline V CDR1 and CDR2: SGHAT, FQNNGV. Trimming pared 5 bases from V and 2 bases from J, leaving 13 bases between. The CDR3 loop spans 15 amino acids.

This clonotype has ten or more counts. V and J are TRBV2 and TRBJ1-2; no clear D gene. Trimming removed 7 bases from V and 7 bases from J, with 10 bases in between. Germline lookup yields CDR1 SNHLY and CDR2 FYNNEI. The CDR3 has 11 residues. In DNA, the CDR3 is TGTGCCAGCACCACCACAGTTGGCTACACCTTC. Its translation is CASTTTVGYTF.

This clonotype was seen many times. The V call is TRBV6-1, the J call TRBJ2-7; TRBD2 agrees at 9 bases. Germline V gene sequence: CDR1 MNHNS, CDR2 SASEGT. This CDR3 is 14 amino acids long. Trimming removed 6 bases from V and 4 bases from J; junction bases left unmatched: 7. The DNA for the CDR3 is TGTGCCAGCAGGGGGGCTAGCGGGATATACGAGCAGTACTTC. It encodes CASRGASGIYEQYF.